Following are 26 T cell receptor beta chains from one sample sequenced in a study of T-cell memory formation after mild COVID-19. TCRdb ran MiXCR on the 5' RACE reads and lists one entry per CDR3 protein. The table shows under 200,000 distinct CDR3 sequences, with roughly 28% occurring only once. Sequencing input: PBMCs or a T cell subset sorted from them (not recorded which). These receptors all stem from an adult woman who had mild COVID-19 (a few samples of this study predate the infection). Cell type and time point are not known.

This clonotype showed up just a few times. V and J are TRBV12-3 or TRBV12-4 and TRBJ1-1, with D possibly matching TRBD1 (5 bases). Trimming left V 4 bases short and J 5 bases short, with 17 bases between. The CDR3 runs to 15 residues. CDR3 coding DNA: TGTGCCAGCAGTTCCGCCCGAGGAGGGGAAACTGAAGCTTTCTTT. As protein: CASSSARGGETEAFF.

The V call is TRBV6-1, the J call TRBJ2-4, with 12 bases fitting TRBD2. The V segment lost 3 bases and the J segment 8 bases; nucleotides outside the gene matches: 5. Germline loops: CDR1 MNHNS, CDR2 SASEGT. This CDR3 comprises 15 residues. Written as DNA, the CDR3 is TGTGCCAGCAGTGACCTAGCGGGGGGGCCGGACATTCAGTACTTC. Protein sequence: CASSDLAGGPDIQYF.

This clonotype was counted at least ten times. The genes are TRBV12-3 or TRBV12-4 and TRBJ2-7, with 8 bases identical to TRBD1. Losses at the gene ends were 1 base for V and 3 bases for J; bases not matched to a gene: 2. This CDR3 spans 14 amino acids. The CDR3 sequence: CASSLGGQGYEQYF. The DNA for the CDR3 is TGTGCCAGCAGTTTAGGAGGACAGGGCTACGAGCAGTACTTC.

The rearrangement links TRBV6-5 to TRBJ2-3; TRBD2 agrees at 12 bases. Losses at the gene ends were 3 bases for V and 6 bases for J; bases not matched to a gene: 4. Germline lookup yields CDR1 MNHEY and CDR2 SVGAGI. The CDR3 contains 15 residues. The CDR3 DNA is TGTGCCAGCAGTTATCGACTAGCGGGGGACGATACGCAGTATTTT. Its translation: CASSYRLAGDDTQYF.

This chain connects TRBV5-5 to TRBJ2-1; D not certain. CDR1 is SGHKS, CDR2 YYEKEE, per germline (reference sequence). The CDR3 loop spans 13 amino acids. The V end was cut by 4 bases, the J end by 5 bases, with 10 bases between. CDR3 DNA: TGTGCCAGCAGCGCAACGAACGACAATGAGCAGTTCTTC. Translation: CASSATNDNEQFF.

The V call is TRBV24-1, the J call TRBJ2-2; no clear D gene. The V and J ends lost 0 bases and 7 bases respectively, with 2 bases between them. The CDR3 has 12 residues. Germline V lookup: CDR1 KGHDR, CDR2 SFDVKD. The CDR3: CATSDLGGELFF. CDR3 sequence (DNA): TGTGCCACCAGTGATTTGGGCGGGGAGCTGTTTTTT.

CDR3 nucleotide sequence: TGCAGTGCGGCCAACGGACTCCTCGATAGGTACTTC. Translating gives CSAANGLLDRYF. The chain couples TRBV20-1 to TRBJ2-7; tentatively, D is TRBD2 (5 bases). The V gene's germline CDR1 is DFQATT and CDR2 SNEGSKA (reference sequence). V dropped 6 bases and J dropped 12 bases, with 21 bases sitting between them. The CDR3 runs 12 residues.

In this sample, this clonotype turned up a few times. The gene calls are TRBV24-1 and TRBJ1-2; D is possibly TRBD1 (6 bases). CDR1 and CDR2 (germline): KGHDR, SFDVKD. The CDR3 loop spans 13 amino acids. The germline V and J ends were trimmed by 5 bases and 8 bases, with 14 bases remaining between them. The CDR3 sequence is CATSGQVFEGYTF. The DNA of the CDR3 is TGTGCCACCAGTGGACAGGTCTTCGAGGGCTACACCTTC.

The V and J genes are TRBV21-1 and TRBJ2-2; the D call TRBD1 from the table was never checked on the DNA. TRBV21-1 is a recognized pseudogene. The CDR3 is 18 residues long. The CDR3 nucleotides read TGTGCCAGCCCAAAGGTGGTAGCGGCCCCTACGAACACCGGGGAGCTGTTTTTT. This translates into CASPKVVAAPTNTGELFF.

The rearrangement joins TRBV27 to TRBJ1-6; tentative D call: TRBD1 (6 bases). This CDR3 comprises 15 residues. V lost 5 bases and J 3 bases, leaving 11 bases between the germline ends. In germline, CDR1 is MNHEY, CDR2 SMNVEV (reference sequence). Here the CDR3 reads CASSPPGHYNSPLHF. The CDR3, as DNA: TGTGCCAGCAGTCCTCCGGGACACTATAATTCACCCCTCCACTTT.

Written as DNA, the CDR3 is TGCGCCAGCAGACTCGCCCAGGGGTCCACTGAAGCTTTCTTT. It is translated as CASRLAQGSTEAFF. The chain joins TRBV5-1 to TRBJ1-1, with TRBD1 as a possible D gene (6 bases). Deletions cut 5 bases from V and 4 bases from J, with 15 bases between. CDR3 length equals 14 residues. The germline CDR1 and CDR2 sequences are SGHRS and YFSETQ.

A few counts support this clonotype. The rearrangement joins TRBV20-1 to TRBJ2-2, with 11 bases fitting TRBD2. Germline assignment: CDR1 DFQATT and CDR2 SNEGSKA (reference sequence). Germline trimming cut 3 bases from V and 6 bases from J; bases unmatched to any gene: 6. CDR3 length: 15 residues. The CDR3 DNA follows: TGCAGTGCTAGGACCGGGACTAGCGGACCCGGGGAGCTGTTTTTT. It encodes CSARTGTSGPGELFF.

V usage is TRBV29-1 and J usage is TRBJ1-1; no firm D call. CDR3 length: 11 residues. Trimming left V 4 bases short and J 5 bases short, with 8 bases between. Germline V gives CDR1 SQVTM, CDR2 ANQGSEA. The DNA of the CDR3 is TGCAGCGTTGGGGTGTTGACTGAAGCTTTCTTT. This sequence encodes CSVGVLTEAFF.

The chain has TRBV7-6 and TRBJ2-7; 12 nucleotides agree with TRBD2. The J segment lost 2 bases and the V segment lost 1 base, leaving 3 bases of the junction unmatched. Germline CDR1 reads SGHVS; CDR2 reads FNYEAQ. This CDR3 has 16 amino acids. CDR3 region: CASSLELAGGPYEQYF. CDR3 DNA: TGTGCCAGCAGCTTAGAACTAGCGGGAGGCCCCTACGAGCAGTACTTC.

This clonotype appeared a few times. This chain links TRBV20-1 with TRBJ2-1, with D perhaps TRBD2 (6 bases). Deletions cut 5 bases from V and 5 bases from J, with 10 bases between. CDR1 and CDR2 from the germline V gene are DFQATT and SNEGSKA (reference sequence). CDR3 length equals 12 residues. The CDR3 loop reads CSAAPGDNEQFF. DNA for the CDR3: TGCAGTGCTGCCCCGGGGGACAATGAGCAGTTCTTC.

The genes are TRBV11-3 and TRBJ2-3, with 13 bases fitting TRBD2. The CDR3 is 18 residues long. V lost 0 bases, J lost 3 bases, and 6 bases stayed unmatched. CDR1 and CDR2 (germline): SGHNT, YENEEA. Here the CDR3 DNA reads TGTGCCAGCAGCTTAGATCATAAGACTAGCGGGAGGACAGATACGCAGTATTTT. Amino acids: CASSLDHKTSGRTDTQYF.

The gene calls are TRBV6-4 and TRBJ2-7; D is possibly TRBD2 (5 bases). The CDR3 is made up of 16 amino acids. V dropped 9 bases and J dropped 0 bases, with 21 bases sitting between them. In germline, CDR1 is MRHNA, CDR2 SNTAGT. CDR3 bases: TGTGCCAGATTACTGAGAGCGGCGAAGAGCTCCTACGAGCAGTACTTC. As protein: CARLLRAAKSSYEQYF.

The chain joins TRBV14 to TRBJ2-1, with 7 bases aligning to TRBD2. CDR1 is SGHDN, CDR2 FVKESK, per germline. CDR3 length equals 16 residues. V shed 3 bases, J shed 0 bases, and the junction held 5 bases outside the gene matches. For the CDR3, the DNA is TGTGCCAGCAGCCACCTAGCGGAAAGCTCCTACAATGAGCAGTTCTTC. Translated: CASSHLAESSYNEQFF.

This clonotype has just a few counts. The rearrangement links TRBV6-1 to TRBJ2-7, with 12 positions matching TRBD1. The CDR3 runs 15 residues. CDR1 and CDR2 from the germline V gene are MNHNS and SASEGT. J lost 3 bases, V lost 6 bases, and 6 bases had no gene match. DNA for the CDR3: TGTGCCAGCAGCGCGGGACAGGGGGCGATCTACGAGCAGTACTTC. Translation: CASSAGQGAIYEQYF.

This clonotype was found a few times. As DNA, the CDR3 is TGTGCCAGCAGCGTAGATGGGCATGCTGAAGCTTTCTTT. This codes for CASSVDGHAEAFF. The chain is built from TRBV9 and TRBJ1-1; unclear D gene. Trimming pared 0 bases from V and 6 bases from J, leaving 9 bases between. Germline-derived CDR1 and CDR2 are SGDLS and YYNGEE. CDR3 length: 13 amino acids.

This clonotype turned up a few times. The chain uses TRBV29-1 and TRBJ2-1, with 8 bases fitting TRBD2. Germline CDR1 is SQVTM and CDR2 is ANQGSEA. The trim removed 7 bases at V and 0 bases at J, leaving 2 bases unmatched. This CDR3 contains 13 residues. The CDR3 spells CSAGTSSYNEQFF. The CDR3 nucleotides read TGCAGCGCTGGGACTAGCTCCTACAATGAGCAGTTCTTC.

Within the sample, this clonotype is medium-sized. The genes are TRBV7-9 and TRBJ2-7, with 7 bases matching TRBD1. In germline, CDR1 is SEHNR, CDR2 FQNEAQ (reference sequence). Losses at the gene ends were 4 bases for V and 5 bases for J; bases not matched to a gene: 11. The length of the CDR3 is 15 residues. For the CDR3, the DNA is TGTGCCAGCAGCTCCGGGACAGCCTTTGGGGACGAGCAGTACTTC. Translating gives CASSSGTAFGDEQYF.

The V and J genes are TRBV7-2 and TRBJ1-1; the D gene is possibly TRBD1 (6 bases). V dropped 5 bases and J dropped 0 bases, with 10 bases sitting between them. Germline CDR1 SGHTA, CDR2 FQGNSA. CDR3 length: 14 residues. CDR3 residues: CASSDRTVNTEAFF. The CDR3 coding sequence is TGTGCCAGCAGCGACCGGACAGTGAACACTGAAGCTTTCTTT. The whole variable domain, filled in from reference TRBV7-2 and TRBJ1-1, reads GAGVSQSPSNKVTEKGKDVELRCDPISGHTALYWYRQSLGQGLEFLIYFQGNSAPDKSGLPSDRFSAERTGGSVSTLTIQRTQQEDSAVYLCASSDRTVNTEAFFGQGTRLTVV.

This clonotype appeared many times. V and J are TRBV13 and TRBJ1-1; D gene unclear. CDR1 is PRHDT, CDR2 FYEKMQ, per germline (reference sequence). V shed 0 bases and J shed 1 base, with 12 bases lying between them. This CDR3 spans 16 amino acids. CDR3 loop: CASSLGWVGWNTEAFF. The CDR3 DNA sequence: TGTGCCAGCAGCTTAGGCTGGGTAGGGTGGAACACTGAAGCTTTCTTT.

This clonotype showed up just a few times. The rearrangement uses TRBV24-1 and TRBJ2-7; D gene unclear. Trimming left V 5 bases short and J 7 bases short, with 2 bases between. The CDR3 runs to 9 residues. Germline V CDR1 and CDR2: KGHDR, SFDVKD. CDR3 coding DNA: TGTGCCACCAGTGGAGAGCAGTACTTC. This encodes CATSGEQYF.

The chain recombines TRBV3-1 with TRBJ2-1; D perhaps matches TRBD2 (5 bases). The CDR3 has 15 amino acids. Germline V gives CDR1 LGHDT, CDR2 YNNKEL (reference sequence). Trimming pared 4 bases from V and 7 bases from J, leaving 17 bases between. The CDR3 reads CASSRYGVSENEQFF. CDR3 sequence (DNA): TGTGCCAGCAGCCGGTACGGGGTCAGCGAGAATGAGCAGTTCTTC.